The rows below give T cell receptor beta chains drawn from one sample of a study of T cells in Graves' hyperthyroidism and ophthalmopathy. TCRdb passed the multiplex PCR reads through MiXCR, listing each CDR3 protein once. The sample contains fewer than 300,000 distinct CDR3 sequences, approximately 16% of which appear only once. The sequencing sample was made of blood. All receptors derive from a woman in her forties or fifties with Graves' hyperthyroidism that later progressed to Graves' ophthalmopathy. The CDR3 runs from the conserved cysteine through the conserved F or W. A D gene is named only where the DNA matches it firmly. Clone size, where shown, is once, few, many, or a class for clones that have expanded.

J gene,D gene,clone size,V gene,CDR3 protein,CDR3 DNA
TRBJ1-5,-,many,TRBV2,CASRTEPSNQPQHF,TGTGCCAGCCGGACAGAACCTAGCAATCAGCCCCAGCATTTT
TRBJ2-1,TRBD2,-,TRBV4-1,CASSQATSGDPHEQFF,TGCGCCAGCAGCCAAGCTACTAGCGGAGACCCCCATGAGCAGTTCTTC
TRBJ2-3,-,many,TRBV28,CASSNVDRQTWDTQYF,TGTGCCAGCAGCAACGTTGACCGACAGACCTGGGATACGCAGTATTTT
TRBJ2-5,TRBD1,many,TRBV20-1,CSARERQGVETQYF,TGCAGTGCTAGAGAAAGACAGGGGGTGGAGACCCAGTACTTC
TRBJ2-1,TRBD1,many,TRBV28,CASSRTGKEQFF,TGTGCCAGCAGTCGGACAGGGAAAGAGCAGTTCTTC
TRBJ1-2,TRBD1,-,TRBV7-9,CASRGGGGQGSGYTF,TGTGCCAGCAGGGGGGGGGGGGGACAGGGCTCTGGCTACACCTTC
TRBJ1-2,TRBD1,many,TRBV10-3,CAIPGQGEYGYTF,TGTGCCATCCCGGGACAGGGGGAATATGGCTACACCTTC
TRBJ2-4,-,few,TRBV19,CASGGPREAKNIQYF,TGTGCCAGCGGGGGCCCGAGGGAGGCCAAAAACATTCAGTACTTC
TRBJ2-7,TRBD1,many,TRBV7-6,CASSSDRDRTTYEQYF,TGTGCCAGCAGCTCCGATCGGGACAGAACTACCTACGAGCAGTACTTC
TRBJ2-7,TRBD1,many,TRBV7-2,CASSPRQGDTEQYF,TGTGCCAGCAGCCCCAGACAGGGGGATACCGAGCAGTACTTC
TRBJ2-1,-,many,TRBV20-1,CSASGRALNEQFF,TGCAGTGCTTCGGGCAGGGCCCTCAATGAGCAGTTCTTC
TRBJ2-2,-,-,TRBV5-6,CASSLGTDPNTGELFF,TGTGCCAGCAGCTTGGGGACGGATCCTAACACCGGGGAGCTGTTTTTT
TRBJ1-1,-,medium-sized,TRBV27,CASSLRAGRAFF,TGTGCCAGCAGTTTAAGGGCAGGCAGAGCTTTCTTT
TRBJ2-1,-,many,TRBV11-2,CASSFRPNNEQFF,TGTGCCAGCAGCTTTCGTCCTAACAATGAGCAGTTCTTC
TRBJ1-1,-,many,TRBV20-1,CSALQGSNTEAFF,TGCAGTGCTCTACAGGGATCGAACACTGAAGCTTTCTTT
TRBJ2-1,-,many,TRBV28,CASTIDREGNEQFF,TGTGCCAGCACCATAGACAGGGAGGGCAATGAGCAGTTCTTC
TRBJ2-3,TRBD2,many,TRBV3-1,CASSQDLRLAGTDTQYF,TGTGCCAGCAGCCAAGATCTTCGGCTAGCGGGCACAGATACGCAGTATTTT
TRBJ1-1,TRBD1,many,TRBV5-1,CASSMGQGGEAFF,TGCGCCAGCAGCATGGGACAGGGGGGTGAAGCTTTCTTT
TRBJ2-7,-,many,TRBV6-1,CASIGAAYEQYF,TGTGCCAGCATCGGAGCGGCCTACGAGCAGTACTTC
TRBJ2-7,-,many,TRBV20-1,CSARWGATYEQYF,TGCAGTGCTAGGTGGGGGGCGACCTACGAGCAGTACTTC
TRBJ1-3,-,-,TRBV10-3,CAISESDPGSGNTIYF,TGTGCCATCAGTGAGTCAGACCCTGGCTCTGGAAACACCATATATTTT
TRBJ2-7,-,many,TRBV6-1,CASTPSLGAYEQYF,TGTGCCAGCACCCCGTCACTAGGGGCCTACGAGCAGTACTTC
TRBJ2-7,-,few,TRBV14,CASRRAESSYEQYF,TGTGCCAGCAGACGGGCTGAGTCCTCCTACGAGCAGTACTTC
TRBJ1-2,TRBD1,many,TRBV5-1,CASSLGGADGYTF,TGCGCCAGCAGCTTAGGGGGCGCAGATGGCTACACCTTC
TRBJ1-2,TRBD1,many,TRBV30,CAWSVGGADGYTF,TGTGCCTGGAGTGTAGGGGGCGCCGATGGCTACACCTTC
TRBJ2-1,-,many,TRBV3-1,CASSRGPGEQFF,TGTGCCAGCAGCCGAGGGCCTGGTGAGCAGTTCTTC
TRBJ2-5,TRBD1,-,TRBV7-9,CASSGTGTGEETQYF,TGTGCCAGCAGCGGGACCGGGACAGGGGAGGAGACCCAGTACTTC
TRBJ2-1,-,many,TRBV28,CASSSRGNPFF,TGTGCCAGCAGTTCCAGGGGAAATCCGTTCTTC
TRBJ2-3,-,many,TRBV10-2,CASSDQTAGSDTQYF,TGCGCCAGCAGTGACCAGACGGCGGGGTCAGATACGCAGTATTTT
TRBJ2-1,-,-,TRBV27,CASSSPLTFTYNEQFF,TGTGCCAGCAGTAGCCCCCTAACGTTCACCTACAATGAGCAGTTCTTC
TRBJ2-1,-,few,TRBV20-1,CSASPPAGFDEQFF,TGCAGTGCTAGCCCCCCCGCGGGGTTTGATGAGCAGTTCTTC
TRBJ2-7,TRBD2,few,TRBV30,CAGGGWTTRTYEQYF,TGTGCCGGGGGGGGATGGACTACCCGAACTTACGAGCAGTACTTC
TRBJ1-1,-,many,TRBV7-2,CASSLVRDTEAFF,TGTGCCAGCAGCTTAGTCCGGGACACTGAAGCTTTCTTT
TRBJ2-7,TRBD2,many,TRBV30,CAWSGTSYEQYF,TGTGCCTGGAGTGGGACTAGCTACGAGCAGTACTTC
TRBJ2-4,TRBD2,many,TRBV6-1,CASSGPPGLAGTYLAKNIQYF,TGTGCCAGCAGTGGTCCTCCGGGACTAGCGGGCACTTATCTAGCCAAAAACATTCAGTACTTC
TRBJ1-4,-,many,TRBV11-2,CASSPSRGNEKLFF,TGTGCCAGCAGCCCCTCCCGGGGGAATGAAAAACTGTTTTTT
TRBJ2-1,TRBD1,many,TRBV5-1,CASSRTTGMVGSYNEQFF,TGCGCCAGCAGCCGAACGACAGGGATGGTTGGCTCCTACAATGAGCAGTTCTTC
TRBJ2-7,-,many,TRBV2,CASSGRRAGGSGEQYF,TGTGCCAGCAGCGGGAGGAGGGCAGGGGGCTCCGGCGAGCAGTACTTC
TRBJ2-1,-,many,TRBV3-1,CASSQDFGTHPTYNEQFF,TGTGCCAGCAGCCAAGATTTTGGGACACATCCAACCTACAATGAGCAGTTCTTC
TRBJ2-7,-,many,TRBV29-1,CSVVSDAPYEQYF,TGCAGCGTTGTATCGGACGCTCCCTACGAGCAGTACTTC
TRBJ2-5,-,many,TRBV28,CASSFSTGQAGDETQYF,TGTGCCAGCAGTTTCTCCACGGGACAGGCGGGGGATGAGACCCAGTACTTC
TRBJ2-1,-,many,TRBV5-1,CASSLRGPEDEQFF,TGCGCCAGCAGCTTGAGAGGGCCAGAGGATGAGCAGTTCTTC
TRBJ2-5,-,-,TRBV5-1,CASSLVSEETQYF,TGCGCCAGCAGCTTGGTGTCAGAAGAGACCCAGTACTTC
TRBJ1-2,-,many,TRBV29-1,CSVVRGGDYGYTF,TGCAGCGTGGTGAGGGGAGGCGACTATGGCTACACCTTC
TRBJ1-1,TRBD1,many,TRBV29-1,CSAVTGMNTEAFF,TGCAGCGCCGTGACAGGGATGAACACTGAAGCTTTCTTT
TRBJ2-1,TRBD1,many,TRBV6-5,CASSYSTTGGRNEQFF,TGTGCCAGCAGTTACTCAACGACAGGGGGACGCAATGAGCAGTTCTTC
TRBJ2-1,-,many,TRBV2,CASSRRPTYNEQFF,TGTGCCAGCAGTCGCCGACCCACCTACAATGAGCAGTTCTTC
TRBJ1-3,-,-,TRBV6-1,CARQRENTIYF,TGTGCCAGGCAAAGGGAGAACACCATATATTTT
TRBJ2-7,TRBD1,few,TRBV28,CASSLPGQESYEQYF,TGTGCCAGCAGTTTACCGGGACAGGAGTCCTACGAGCAGTACTTC
TRBJ2-3,-,many,TRBV30,CAWSVKGSDTQYF,TGTGCCTGGAGTGTTAAGGGGTCAGATACGCAGTATTTT
TRBJ1-1,TRBD1,many,TRBV11-2,CASRRQGELKVRAEAFF,TGTGCCAGCAGACGACAGGGCGAATTGAAGGTTCGGGCTGAAGCTTTCTTT
TRBJ1-3,-,-,TRBV6-1,CASSEYPFGNTIYF,TGTGCCAGCAGTGAATACCCTTTTGGAAACACCATATATTTT
TRBJ2-5,-,many,TRBV18,CASSPPGRGETQYF,TGTGCCAGCTCACCCCCGGGCCGGGGAGAGACCCAGTACTTC
TRBJ2-2,-,many,TRBV20-1,CSALLGGANTGELFF,TGCAGTGCCCTCCTCGGCGGTGCGAACACCGGGGAGCTGTTTTTT